This record looks at one T cell receptor (beta chain) sequence and its context. There is no known antigen for this receptor. No quality values exist for individual bases; no much larger clone is one base distant. This record belongs to a study of post-analysis software for immune sequencing data (dated by TCRdb to 2014 to 2015). For context, the study as a whole: Disease courses on record covered relapsing-remitting, secondary progressive and progressive-relapsing multiple sclerosis, though some patients had no subtype annotation. Patient repertoires were compared against ten to eleven previously published healthy control repertoires from donors aged roughly 6 to 28 years. A subset of samples was prepared in parallel using single-end sample barcoding, then pooled and co-amplified after Illumina adapter ligation.

Study-wide conclusions, independent of this receptor: The multiple sclerosis patient group was slightly younger than the control group. Four or five TRBV segments, including TRBV5-6, TRBV5-1 and TRBV20-1, were significantly more frequent in patients than controls. Direct clustering with F measure revealed strong co-clustering of samples prepared in the same batch, which led to a batch-effect correction. Significantly lower normalized Chao1 diversity was found in multiple sclerosis patients than in controls, suggesting substantial peripheral T-cell clonal expansion.

To prepare the library, PCR was applied. Sequenced using an Illumina HiSeq 2500. Unique molecular identifiers were incorporated into TCR beta cDNA libraries to reduce PCR and sequencing biases. Every 1 to 10 million input T cells yielded approximately 500,000 cDNA molecules, meaning each molecule approximated one T cell. The patient libraries were prepared and sequenced with the same protocol used for the earlier healthy control dataset. Within a given batch, samples were prepared together, multiplexed and sequenced on the same HiSeq lane. In the paper's pipeline: Raw barcoded reads were processed with MIGEC, discarding single-read molecular identifier groups before consensus assembly and CDR3 extraction. Clonotype tables were post-analysed with VDJtools, and diversity was normalized by down-sampling all datasets to the smallest sample size. Repertoire overlap clustering matched CDR3 amino acid but not nucleotide sequences to correct batch-related cross-sample contamination. TCRdb reprocessing: public reads trimmed at Q25 with fastp, clones called with MiXCR, in-frame beta chains kept. One record per CDR3 amino acid sequence lists the most common genes and DNA. TCRdb's processing, not the study's, gives the V and J calls here. Here the sample has 450,000 or so distinct CDR3 sequences; over 35% occur a single time. The top ten clonotypes cover 9.5% to 13% of the sample.

TCR beta repertoires were profiled from peripheral blood of approximately 13 young patients with multiple sclerosis to demonstrate the VDJtools post-analysis software. The multiple sclerosis patients were children and adolescents between roughly 6 and 17 years of age. Taken from the germline V gene, the CDR1 and CDR2 loops are SGHTA and FQGNSA. Inclusive of the bounding cysteine and phenylalanine, the CDR3 is 13 residues long. The DNA shown is the 39-base CDR3, in frame from base 1. The V and J ends are trimmed by 5 bases and 7 bases, leaving 9 bases between them. The source of this sequence is a girl under 18 with multiple sclerosis. The sample taken for sequencing was blood. This chain joins TRBV7-2 to TRBJ1-6; no D gene is confidently identified. The CDR3 reads CASSPVRNSPLHF. In nucleotides, the sequence is TGTGCCAGCAGCCCCGTACGGAATTCACCCCTCCACTTT.